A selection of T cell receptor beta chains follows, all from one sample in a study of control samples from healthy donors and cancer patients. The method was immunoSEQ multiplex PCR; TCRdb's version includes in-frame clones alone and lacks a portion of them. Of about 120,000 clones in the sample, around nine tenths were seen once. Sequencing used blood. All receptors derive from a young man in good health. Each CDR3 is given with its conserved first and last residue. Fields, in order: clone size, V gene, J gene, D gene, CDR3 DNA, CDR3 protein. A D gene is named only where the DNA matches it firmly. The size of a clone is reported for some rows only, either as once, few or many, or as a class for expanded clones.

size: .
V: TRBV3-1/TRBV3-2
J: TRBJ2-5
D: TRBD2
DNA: TGTGCCAGCAGCCAACAGCGGGGGAGCCAAGAGACCCAGTACTTC
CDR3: CASSQQRGSQETQYF

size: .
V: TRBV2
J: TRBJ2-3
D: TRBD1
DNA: TGTGCCAGCAGTGAAGCGGCGTCAGGGGGCGCAGATACGCAGTATTTT
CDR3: CASSEAASGGADTQYF

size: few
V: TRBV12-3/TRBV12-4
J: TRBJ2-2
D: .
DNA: TGTGCCAGCACTCCCAGTACCGGGGAGCTGTTTTTT
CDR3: CASTPSTGELFF

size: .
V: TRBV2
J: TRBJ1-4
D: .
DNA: TGTGCCAGCAGTGAACGGGCTAATGAAAAACTGTTTTTT
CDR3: CASSERANEKLFF

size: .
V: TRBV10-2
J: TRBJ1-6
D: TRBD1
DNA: TGCGCCAGCAGGGGACAGGGAGAATCACCCCTCCACTTT
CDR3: CASRGQGESPLHF

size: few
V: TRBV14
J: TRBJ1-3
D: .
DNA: TGTGCCAGCAGTGTTGTGGGATCTGGAAACACCATATATTTT
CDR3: CASSVVGSGNTIYF

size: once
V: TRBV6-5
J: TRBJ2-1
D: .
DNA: TGTGCCAGCAGACTGAGATCGGGGTTAAGTGAGCAGTTCTTC
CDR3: CASRLRSGLSEQFF

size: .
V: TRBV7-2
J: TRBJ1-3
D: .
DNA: TGTGCCAGCAGCCTCGACAGGACTGGAAACACCATATATTTT
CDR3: CASSLDRTGNTIYF

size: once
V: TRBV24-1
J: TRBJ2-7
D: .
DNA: TGTGCCACTGGGGCGGGGACACCCGGCTACGAGCAGTACTTC
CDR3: CATGAGTPGYEQYF

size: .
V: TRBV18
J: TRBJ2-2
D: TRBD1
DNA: TGTGCCAGCTCCGTTGGGACAGGGAACACCGGGGAGCTGTTTTTT
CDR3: CASSVGTGNTGELFF

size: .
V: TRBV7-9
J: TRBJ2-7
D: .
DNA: TGTGCCACTTCGACAGGTCTACGTTCCGAGCAGTACTTC
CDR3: CATSTGLRSEQYF

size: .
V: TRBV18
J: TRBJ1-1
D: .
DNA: TGTGCCAGCTCACCCGGGAGGCTGAACACTGAAGCTTTCTTT
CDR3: CASSPGRLNTEAFF

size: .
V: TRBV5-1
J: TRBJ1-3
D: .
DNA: TGCGCCAGCAGCCCTGGACACGGCTCCTTCTCTGGAAACACCATATATTTT
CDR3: CASSPGHGSFSGNTIYF

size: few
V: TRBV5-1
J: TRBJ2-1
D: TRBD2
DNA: TGCGCCAGCAGCTTGGGCGGGGGGGTATACAATGAGCAGTTCTTC
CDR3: CASSLGGGVYNEQFF

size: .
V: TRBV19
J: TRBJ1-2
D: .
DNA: TGTGCCAGTTCGTCAGGGAGGTATGGCTACACCTTC
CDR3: CASSSGRYGYTF

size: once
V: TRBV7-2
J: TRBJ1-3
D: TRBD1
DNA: TGTGCCAGCAGCTTTACGGACAGGGGAGCTGGAAACACCATATATTTT
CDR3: CASSFTDRGAGNTIYF

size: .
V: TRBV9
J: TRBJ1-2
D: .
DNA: TGTGCCAGCAGCCCTGGGACGGAGATCTATGGCTACACCTTC
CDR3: CASSPGTEIYGYTF

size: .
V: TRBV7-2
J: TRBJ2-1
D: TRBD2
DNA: TGTGCCAGCAGCTTAGGATTTAGCGGGGGGGCCGGTGAGCAGTTCTTC
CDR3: CASSLGFSGGAGEQFF

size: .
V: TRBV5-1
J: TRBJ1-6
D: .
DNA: TGCGCCAGCAGCTTGGAACAGTATAATTCACCCCTCCACTTT
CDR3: CASSLEQYNSPLHF

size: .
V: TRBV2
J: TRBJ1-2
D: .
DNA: TGTGCCAGCAGTGAGCAGGACTATGGCTACACCTTC
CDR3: CASSEQDYGYTF

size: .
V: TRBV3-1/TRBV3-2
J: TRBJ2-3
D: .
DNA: TGTGCCAGCAGCCAAGGAAGCACGCAGTATTTT
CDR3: CASSQGSTQYF

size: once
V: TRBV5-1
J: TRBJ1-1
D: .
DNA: TGCGCCAGCAGCTTAAACTCTGAAGCTTTCTTT
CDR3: CASSLNSEAFF